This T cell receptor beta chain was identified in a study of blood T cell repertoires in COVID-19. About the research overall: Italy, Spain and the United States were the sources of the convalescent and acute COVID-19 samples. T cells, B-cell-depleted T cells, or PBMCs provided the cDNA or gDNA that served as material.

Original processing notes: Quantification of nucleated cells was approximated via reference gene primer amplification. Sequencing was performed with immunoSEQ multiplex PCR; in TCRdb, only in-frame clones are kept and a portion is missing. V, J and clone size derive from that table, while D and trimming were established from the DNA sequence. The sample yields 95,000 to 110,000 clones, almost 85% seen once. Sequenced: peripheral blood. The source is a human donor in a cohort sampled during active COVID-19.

CDR3 sequence: CASSQVGAQETQYF. CDR3 DNA: TGTGCCAGCAGCCAGGTTGGGGCTCAAGAGACCCAGTACTTC. The V call is TRBV4-2, the J call TRBJ2-5, with a weak D call TRBD1 (5 bases). Trimming pared 3 bases from V and 2 bases from J, leaving 10 bases between. The CDR3 contains 14 residues. Germline loops: CDR1 LGHNA, CDR2 YNFKEQ.